This T cell receptor beta chain was obtained from a study of blood T cells in healthy people across ages. Each of the donors had approximately 10 milliliters of peripheral blood drawn into EDTA-treated Vacutainer tubes. This clonotype has only a few counts. Its antigen is still unknown. Together with a sample-barcoded 5' primer, a J-beta primer mix was included in a second PCR lasting roughly 6 to 12 cycles. Unique molecular identifiers of 12 random nucleotides labeled each cDNA. TCRdb used MiXCR to reprocess the 5' RACE reads, holding one entry per CDR3 protein. The sample lists 1,100,000 or so distinct CDR3 sequences; under 55% were seen once. V lost 3 bases and J lost 11, with 7 bases in between. Germline CDR1 and CDR2: SQVTM and ANQGSEA. The CDR3 totals 9 residues. Study-wide results and caveats: Conclusively comparing naive with antigen-experienced cells was impossible with unsorted PBMCs. Roughly linear declines in TCR beta diversity per million T cells occurred with age.

The rearrangement joins TRBV29-1 to TRBJ2-5; no reliable D call. The sequence derives from a woman in her sixties in good health. Sequencing input: blood. The CDR3 spells CSVEGEQYF. The CDR3 DNA follows: TGCAGCGTTGAGGGTGAGCAGTACTTC.